This T cell receptor beta chain was documented in a study of cytomegalovirus exposure and HLA in healthy donors. Findings and limits, study-wide: Most of the TCR beta V segments (in an earlier analysis) were productive either about 87% or about 30% of the time.

On this clone itself: Antigen specificity is unknown.

The PCR employed 60 Vbeta primers together with 13 Jbeta primers. Sequencing was performed with immunoSEQ multiplex PCR; in TCRdb, only in-frame clones are kept and a portion is missing. The data show 90,000 to 120,000 clones, under 80% seen once. The receptor was derived from a woman aged 40 to 50 in good health and CMV-seropositive. The sequenced material came from PBMCs.

The CDR3 DNA is TGTGCCAGCAGCCTCAGGGATTCACCCCTCCACTTT. This encodes CASSLRDSPLHF. The chain couples TRBV5-5 to TRBJ1-6; D may be TRBD1 (5 bases). The germline gives CDR1 SGHKS, CDR2 YYEKEE (reference sequence). This CDR3 region has 12 residues. V was cut by 4 bases and J by 8 bases, with 7 bases left in between.